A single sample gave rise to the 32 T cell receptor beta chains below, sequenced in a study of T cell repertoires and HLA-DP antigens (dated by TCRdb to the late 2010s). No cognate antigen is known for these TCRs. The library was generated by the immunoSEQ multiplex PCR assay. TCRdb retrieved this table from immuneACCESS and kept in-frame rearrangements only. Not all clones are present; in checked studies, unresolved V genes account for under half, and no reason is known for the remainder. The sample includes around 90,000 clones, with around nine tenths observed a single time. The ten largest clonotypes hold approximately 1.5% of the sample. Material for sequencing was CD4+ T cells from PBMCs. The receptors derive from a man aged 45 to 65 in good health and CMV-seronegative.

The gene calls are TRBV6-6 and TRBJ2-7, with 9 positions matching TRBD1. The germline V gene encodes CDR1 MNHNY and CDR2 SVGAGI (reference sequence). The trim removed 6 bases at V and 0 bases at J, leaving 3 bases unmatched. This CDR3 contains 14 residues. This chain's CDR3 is CASRTGGASYEQYF. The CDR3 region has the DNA TGTGCCAGCAGGACAGGGGGGGCCTCCTACGAGCAGTACTTC.

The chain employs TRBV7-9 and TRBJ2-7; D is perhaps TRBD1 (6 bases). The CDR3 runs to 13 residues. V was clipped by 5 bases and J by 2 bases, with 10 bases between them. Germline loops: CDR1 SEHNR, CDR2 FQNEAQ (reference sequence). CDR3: CASSPGQTYEQYF. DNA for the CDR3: TGTGCCAGCAGCCCAGGACAGACCTACGAGCAGTACTTC.

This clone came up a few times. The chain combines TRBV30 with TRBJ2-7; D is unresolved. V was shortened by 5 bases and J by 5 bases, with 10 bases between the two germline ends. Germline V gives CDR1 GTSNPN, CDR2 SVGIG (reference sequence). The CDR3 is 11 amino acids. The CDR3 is CAWARRNEQYF. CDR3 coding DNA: TGTGCCTGGGCGCGGAGAAACGAGCAGTACTTC. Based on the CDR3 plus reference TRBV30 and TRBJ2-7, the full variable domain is SQTIHQWPATLVQPVGSPLSLECTVEGTSNPNLYWYRQAAGRGLQLLFYSVGIGQISSEVPQNLSASRPQDRQFILSSKKLLLSDSGFYLCAWARRNEQYFGPGTRLTVT.

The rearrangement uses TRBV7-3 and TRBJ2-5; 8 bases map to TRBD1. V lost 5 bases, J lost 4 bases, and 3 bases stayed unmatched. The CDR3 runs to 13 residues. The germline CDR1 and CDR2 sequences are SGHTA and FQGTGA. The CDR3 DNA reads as TGTGCCAGCAGCGCCGACAGGGGAGAGACCCAGTACTTC. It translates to CASSADRGETQYF.

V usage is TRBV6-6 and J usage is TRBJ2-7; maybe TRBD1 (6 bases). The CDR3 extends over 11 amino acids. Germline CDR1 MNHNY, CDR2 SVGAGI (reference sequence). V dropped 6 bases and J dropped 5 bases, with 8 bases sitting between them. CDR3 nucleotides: TGTGCCAGCAGGAAGGGGGACGAGCAGTACTTC. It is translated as CASRKGDEQYF.

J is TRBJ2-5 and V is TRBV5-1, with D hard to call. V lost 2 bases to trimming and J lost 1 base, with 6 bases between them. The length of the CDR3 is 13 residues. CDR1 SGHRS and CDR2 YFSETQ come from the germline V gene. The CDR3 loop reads CASSLKRQETQYF. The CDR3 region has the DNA TGCGCCAGCAGCTTAAAGCGCCAAGAGACCCAGTACTTC.

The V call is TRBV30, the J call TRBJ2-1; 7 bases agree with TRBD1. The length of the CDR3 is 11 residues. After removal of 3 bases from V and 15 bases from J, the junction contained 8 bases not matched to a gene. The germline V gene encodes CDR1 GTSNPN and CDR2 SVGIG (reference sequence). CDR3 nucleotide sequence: TGTGCCTGGAGAAGAGACAGGGCTTGGTTCTTC. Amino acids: CAWRRDRAWFF.

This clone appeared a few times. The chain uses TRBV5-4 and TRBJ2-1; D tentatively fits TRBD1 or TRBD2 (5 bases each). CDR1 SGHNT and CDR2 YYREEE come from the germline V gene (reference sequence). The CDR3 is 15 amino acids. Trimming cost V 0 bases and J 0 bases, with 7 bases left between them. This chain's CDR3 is CASSLVRGSYNEQFF. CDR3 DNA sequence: TGTGCCAGCAGCTTGGTGAGGGGCTCCTACAATGAGCAGTTCTTC.

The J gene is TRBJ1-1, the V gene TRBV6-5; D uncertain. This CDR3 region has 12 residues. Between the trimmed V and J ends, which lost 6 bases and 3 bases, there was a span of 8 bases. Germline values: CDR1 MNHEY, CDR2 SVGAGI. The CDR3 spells CASRYRDTEAFF. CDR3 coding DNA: TGTGCCAGCAGGTACCGGGACACTGAAGCTTTCTTT.

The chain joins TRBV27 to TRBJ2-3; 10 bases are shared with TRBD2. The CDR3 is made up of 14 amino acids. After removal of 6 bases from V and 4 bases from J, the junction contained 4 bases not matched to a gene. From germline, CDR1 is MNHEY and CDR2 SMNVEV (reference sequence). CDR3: CASSRSGGPDTQYF. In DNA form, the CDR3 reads TGTGCCAGCAGCCGTAGCGGGGGGCCAGATACGCAGTATTTT.

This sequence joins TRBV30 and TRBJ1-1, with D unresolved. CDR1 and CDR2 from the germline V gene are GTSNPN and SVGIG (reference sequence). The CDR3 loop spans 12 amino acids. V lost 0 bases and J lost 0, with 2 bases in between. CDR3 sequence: CAWSVLNTEAFF. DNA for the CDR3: TGTGCCTGGAGTGTATTGAACACTGAAGCTTTCTTT. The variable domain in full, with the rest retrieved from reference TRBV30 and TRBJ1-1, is SQTIHQWPATLVQPVGSPLSLECTVEGTSNPNLYWYRQAAGRGLQLLFYSVGIGQISSEVPQNLSASRPQDRQFILSSKKLLLSDSGFYLCAWSVLNTEAFFGQGTRLTVV.

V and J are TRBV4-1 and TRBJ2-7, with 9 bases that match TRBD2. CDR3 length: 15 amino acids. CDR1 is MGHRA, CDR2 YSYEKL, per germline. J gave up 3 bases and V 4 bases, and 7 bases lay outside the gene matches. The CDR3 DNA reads TGCGCCAGCAGCCCGAATAGCGGGAGAAGCTACGAGCAGTACTTC. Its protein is CASSPNSGRSYEQYF.

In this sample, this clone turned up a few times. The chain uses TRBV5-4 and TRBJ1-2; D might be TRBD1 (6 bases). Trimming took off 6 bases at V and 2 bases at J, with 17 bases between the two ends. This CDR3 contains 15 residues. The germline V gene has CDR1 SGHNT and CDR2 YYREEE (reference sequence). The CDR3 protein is CASTVGALQNYGYTF. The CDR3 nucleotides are TGTGCCAGCACCGTGGGGGCACTTCAAAACTATGGCTACACCTTC. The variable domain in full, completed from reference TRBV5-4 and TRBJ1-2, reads ETGVTQSPTHLIKTRGQQVTLRCSSQSGHNTVSWYQQALGQGPQFIFQYYREEENGRGNFPPRFSGLQFPNYSSELNVNALELDDSALYLCASTVGALQNYGYTFGSGTRLTVV.

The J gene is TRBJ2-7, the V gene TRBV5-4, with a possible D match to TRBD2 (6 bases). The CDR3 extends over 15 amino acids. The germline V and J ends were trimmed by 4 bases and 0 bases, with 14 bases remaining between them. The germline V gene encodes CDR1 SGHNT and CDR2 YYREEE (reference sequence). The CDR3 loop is CASSLGTLSSYEQYF. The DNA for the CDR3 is TGTGCCAGCAGCCTCGGGACTCTGAGCTCCTACGAGCAGTACTTC.

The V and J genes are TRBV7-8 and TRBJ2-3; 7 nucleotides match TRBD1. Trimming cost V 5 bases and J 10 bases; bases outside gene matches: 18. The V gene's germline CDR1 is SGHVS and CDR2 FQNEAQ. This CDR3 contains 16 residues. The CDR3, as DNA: TGTGCCAGCAGCCGCGTCCCACAGGGGAGTGGGGCATCGCAGTATTTT. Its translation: CASSRVPQGSGASQYF.

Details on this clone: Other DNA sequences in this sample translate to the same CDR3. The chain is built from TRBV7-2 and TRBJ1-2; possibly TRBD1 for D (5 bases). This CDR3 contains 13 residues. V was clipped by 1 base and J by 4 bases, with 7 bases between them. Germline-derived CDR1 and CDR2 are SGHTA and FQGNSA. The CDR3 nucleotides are TGTGCCAGCAGCTTAGGTCAGGGCTATGGCTACACCTTC. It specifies CASSLGQGYGYTF.

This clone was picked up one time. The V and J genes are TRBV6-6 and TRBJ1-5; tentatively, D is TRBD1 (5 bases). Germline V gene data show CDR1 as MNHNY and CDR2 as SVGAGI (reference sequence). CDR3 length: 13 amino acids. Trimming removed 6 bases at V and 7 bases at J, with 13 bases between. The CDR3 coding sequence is TGTGCCAGCAGCCCCGGTGGGGCGCAGCCCCAGCATTTT. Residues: CASSPGGAQPQHF.

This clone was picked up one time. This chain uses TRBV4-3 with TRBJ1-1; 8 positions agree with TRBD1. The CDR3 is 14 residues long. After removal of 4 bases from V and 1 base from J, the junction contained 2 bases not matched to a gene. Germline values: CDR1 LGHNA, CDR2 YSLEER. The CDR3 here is CASSLTGANTEAFF. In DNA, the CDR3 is TGCGCCAGCAGCCTGACAGGGGCGAACACTGAAGCTTTCTTT.

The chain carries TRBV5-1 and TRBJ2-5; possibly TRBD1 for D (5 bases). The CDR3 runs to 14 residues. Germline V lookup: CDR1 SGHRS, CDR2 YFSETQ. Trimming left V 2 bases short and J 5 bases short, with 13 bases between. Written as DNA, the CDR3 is TGCGCCAGCAGCTTTGCACCCAGGGCGGAGACCCAGTACTTC. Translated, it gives CASSFAPRAETQYF.

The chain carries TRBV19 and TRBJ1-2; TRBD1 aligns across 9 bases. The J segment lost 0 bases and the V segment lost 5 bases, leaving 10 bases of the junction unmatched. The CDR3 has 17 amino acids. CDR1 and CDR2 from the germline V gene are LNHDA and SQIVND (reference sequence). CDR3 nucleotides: TGTGCCAGTAGTGGACAGGGGCGCCGACCACCTAACTATGGCTACACCTTC. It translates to CASSGQGRRPPNYGYTF.

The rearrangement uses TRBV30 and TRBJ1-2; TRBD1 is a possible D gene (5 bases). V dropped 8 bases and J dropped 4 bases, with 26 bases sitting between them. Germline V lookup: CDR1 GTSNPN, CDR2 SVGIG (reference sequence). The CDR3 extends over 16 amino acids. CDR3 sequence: CAGLGQGPRTSYGYTF. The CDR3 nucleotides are TGTGCCGGCCTAGGACAAGGGCCCAGGACATCCTATGGCTACACCTTC.

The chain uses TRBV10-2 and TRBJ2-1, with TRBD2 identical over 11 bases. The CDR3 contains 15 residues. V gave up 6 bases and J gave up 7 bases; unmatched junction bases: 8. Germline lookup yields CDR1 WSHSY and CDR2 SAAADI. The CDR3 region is CASSPGTSGPNEQFF. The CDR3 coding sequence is TGCGCCAGCAGCCCCGGGACTAGCGGTCCAAATGAGCAGTTCTTC.

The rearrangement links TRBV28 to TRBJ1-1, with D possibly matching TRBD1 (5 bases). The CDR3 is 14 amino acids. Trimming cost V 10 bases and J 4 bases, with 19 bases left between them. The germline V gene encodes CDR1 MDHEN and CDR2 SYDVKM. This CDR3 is CAISAKPRGTEAFF. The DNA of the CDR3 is TGTGCCATCTCAGCGAAACCGAGGGGCACTGAAGCTTTCTTT.

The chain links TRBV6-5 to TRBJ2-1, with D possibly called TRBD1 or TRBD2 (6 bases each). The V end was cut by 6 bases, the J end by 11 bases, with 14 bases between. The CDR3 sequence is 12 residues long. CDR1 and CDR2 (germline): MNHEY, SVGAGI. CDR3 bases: TGTGCCAGCAGCTCGTGGAGGGACAAGCAGTTCTTC. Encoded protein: CASSSWRDKQFF.

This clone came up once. The CDR3 sequence is CASSQIQSRGRRHEQYF. The CDR3 DNA follows: TGTGCCAGCAGCCAGATCCAATCCCGGGGGAGGCGACACGAGCAGTACTTC. The rearrangement joins TRBV11-2 to TRBJ2-7; D is perhaps TRBD2 (6 bases). This CDR3 has 17 residues. The germline gives CDR1 SGHAT, CDR2 FQNNGV. V lost 5 bases to trimming and J lost 5 bases, with 25 bases between them.

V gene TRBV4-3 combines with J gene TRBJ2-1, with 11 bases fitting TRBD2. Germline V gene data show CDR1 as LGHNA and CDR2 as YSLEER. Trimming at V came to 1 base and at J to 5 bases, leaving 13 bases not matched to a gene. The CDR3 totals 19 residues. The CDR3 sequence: CASSQGSWGSGRADNEQFF. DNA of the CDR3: TGCGCCAGCAGCCAAGGGAGTTGGGGTAGCGGGAGGGCCGACAATGAGCAGTTCTTC.

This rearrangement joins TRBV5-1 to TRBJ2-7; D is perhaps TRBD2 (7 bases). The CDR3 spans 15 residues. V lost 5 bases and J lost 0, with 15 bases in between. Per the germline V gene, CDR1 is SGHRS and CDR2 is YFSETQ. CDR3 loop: CASRIGGPFSYEQYF. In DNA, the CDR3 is TGCGCCAGCAGGATCGGGGGGCCCTTCTCCTACGAGCAGTACTTC.

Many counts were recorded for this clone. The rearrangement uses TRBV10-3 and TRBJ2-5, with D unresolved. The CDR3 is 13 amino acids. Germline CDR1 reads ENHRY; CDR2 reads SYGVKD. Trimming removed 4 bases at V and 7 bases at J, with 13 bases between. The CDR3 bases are TGTGCCATCAGTGTGCCCTTGTCCGGGACCCAGTACTTC. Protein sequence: CAISVPLSGTQYF.

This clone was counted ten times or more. Here the CDR3 reads CAWSRPGNQPQHF. Here the CDR3 DNA reads TGTGCCTGGAGTCGGCCTGGGAATCAGCCCCAGCATTTT. The chain couples TRBV30 to TRBJ1-5; D is undetermined. V was trimmed by 2 bases and J by 4 bases, leaving 9 bases between them. CDR1 and CDR2 (germline): GTSNPN, SVGIG (reference sequence). The length of the CDR3 is 13 residues.

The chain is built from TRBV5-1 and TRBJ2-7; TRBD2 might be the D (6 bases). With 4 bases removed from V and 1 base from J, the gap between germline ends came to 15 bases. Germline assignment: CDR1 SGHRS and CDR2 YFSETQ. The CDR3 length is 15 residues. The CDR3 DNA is TGCGCCAGCAGCCATCCATTGGGAGGTTCCTACGAGCAGTACTTC. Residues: CASSHPLGGSYEQYF.

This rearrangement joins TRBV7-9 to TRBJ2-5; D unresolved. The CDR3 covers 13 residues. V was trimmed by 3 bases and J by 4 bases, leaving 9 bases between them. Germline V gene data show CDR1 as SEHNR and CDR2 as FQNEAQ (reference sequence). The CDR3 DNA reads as TGTGCCAGCAGCTTTTCAGGTTCAGAGACCCAGTACTTC. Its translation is CASSFSGSETQYF.

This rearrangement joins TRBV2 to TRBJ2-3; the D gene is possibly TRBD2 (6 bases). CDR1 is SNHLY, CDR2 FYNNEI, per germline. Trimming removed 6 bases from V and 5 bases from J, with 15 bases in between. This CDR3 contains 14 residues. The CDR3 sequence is CASSEEGNVDTQYF. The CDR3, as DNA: TGTGCCAGCAGCGAGGAGGGGAACGTAGATACGCAGTATTTT.